The 32 T cell receptor beta chains reported below all come from one sample, sequenced in a study of blood T cell repertoires in COVID-19. Here immunoSEQ multiplex PCR was the method, and the copy in TCRdb shows in-frame clones only, minus some. The sample lists roughly 130,000 clones, roughly 84% occurring once. Sequencing was carried out using peripheral blood. The receptor source for this set is a woman younger than 45 who had recovered from COVID-19.

The chain combines TRBV7-9 with TRBJ1-2; D not certain. The CDR3 runs to 11 residues. The germline CDR1 and CDR2 sequences are SEHNR and FQNEAQ (reference sequence). The CDR3 here is CTVSGNYGYTF. The CDR3 DNA sequence: TGTACCGTCTCGGGGAACTATGGCTACACCTTC.

The chain couples TRBV19 to TRBJ1-5, with D tentatively TRBD1 (5 bases). Germline V gives CDR1 LNHDA, CDR2 SQIVND (reference sequence). The germline V and J ends were trimmed by 7 bases and 2 bases, with 15 bases remaining between them. The CDR3 has 15 amino acids. DNA for the CDR3: TGTGCCAGTAAAAGGGCCAGGGCGGGCAATCAGCCCCAGCATTTT. Residues: CASKRARAGNQPQHF.

The chain joins TRBV28 to TRBJ2-1; D is uncertain. CDR1 MDHEN and CDR2 SYDVKM come from the germline V gene. This CDR3 is built from 16 residues. The V gene lost 4 bases and the J gene lost 6 bases, with 19 bases spanning the gap. CDR3 in amino acids: CASSSVDEAYRNEQFF. In nucleotides, the CDR3 is TGTGCCAGCAGTTCGGTAGATGAGGCGTATCGCAATGAGCAGTTCTTC.

This clone was picked up one time. The gene calls are TRBV2 and TRBJ1-1; no clear D. The germline gives CDR1 SNHLY, CDR2 FYNNEI. The CDR3 extends over 13 amino acids. Trimming left V 7 bases short and J 0 bases short, with 9 bases between. This CDR3 reads CASMREMNTEAFF. CDR3 nucleotides: TGTGCCAGCATGCGGGAGATGAACACTGAAGCTTTCTTT.

This rearrangement joins TRBV2 to TRBJ1-4; the D gene is possibly TRBD1 (6 bases). Germline V gene data show CDR1 as SNHLY and CDR2 as FYNNEI. This CDR3 is 13 amino acids long. V was clipped by 8 bases and J by 3 bases, with 10 bases between them. CDR3 DNA sequence: TGTGCCAGCGGGGACATAGCTAATGAAAAACTGTTTTTT. Translation: CASGDIANEKLFF.

The rearrangement links TRBV10-3 to TRBJ2-6, with 8 bases matching TRBD1. The CDR3 extends over 16 amino acids. Germline V CDR1 and CDR2: ENHRY, SYGVKD. The V gene end was trimmed by 8 bases and the J gene end by 3 bases; junction bases not matched to a gene: 9. CDR3 nucleotide sequence: TGTGCCATCGGCCGGGACAGGATGGTTGGGGCCAACGTCCTGACTTTC. Protein: CAIGRDRMVGANVLTF.

The chain couples TRBV5-4 to TRBJ2-1; 12 bases agree with TRBD2. The germline CDR1 and CDR2 sequences are SGHNT and YYREEE (reference sequence). J gave up 6 bases and V 3 bases, and 4 bases lay outside the gene matches. This CDR3 is built from 15 residues. Written as DNA, the CDR3 is TGTGCCAGCAGCTCTCTAGCGGGAGGGGCCAATGAGCAGTTCTTC. It codes for CASSSLAGGANEQFF.

V is TRBV28 and J is TRBJ2-5; possible D gene TRBD1, 6 bases. The germline gives CDR1 MDHEN, CDR2 SYDVKM. V shed 5 bases and J shed 4 bases, with 20 bases lying between them. This CDR3 has 16 residues. The CDR3 region is CASSIGGRIESETQYF. The CDR3 DNA is TGTGCCAGCAGTATAGGGGGTAGGATCGAGTCAGAGACCCAGTACTTC. Full variable domain (missing parts from reference TRBV28 and TRBJ2-5): DVKVTQSSRYLVKRTGEKVFLECVQDMDHENMFWYRQDPGLGLRLIYFSYDVKMKEKGDIPEGYSVSREKKERFSLILESASTNQTSMYLCASSIGGRIESETQYFGPGTRLLVL.

The V call is TRBV7-2, the J call TRBJ2-1; TRBD2 matches 12 bases. CDR1 is SGHTA and CDR2 is FQGNSA in the germline V gene. The CDR3 extends over 15 amino acids. The ends lost 5 bases at V and 5 bases at J; junction bases unmatched: 4. This chain's CDR3 is CASSPTSGGDNEQFF. The CDR3 region has the DNA TGTGCCAGCAGCCCGACTAGCGGGGGAGACAATGAGCAGTTCTTC.

The chain carries TRBV9 and TRBJ2-1; D is ambiguous. Germline V gives CDR1 SGDLS, CDR2 YYNGEE. The CDR3 extends over 13 amino acids. V was trimmed by 1 base and J by 8 bases, leaving 10 bases between them. In DNA, the CDR3 is TGTGCCAGCAGCGTAAAGCCCGAGGATGAGCAGTTCTTC. Amino acids: CASSVKPEDEQFF.

V gene TRBV5-6 combines with J gene TRBJ2-7, with TRBD1 identical over 7 bases. J lost 2 bases, V lost 0 bases, and 8 bases had no gene match. Germline lookup yields CDR1 SGHDT and CDR2 YYEEEE. This CDR3 spans 16 amino acids. The CDR3 nucleotides are TGTGCCAGCAGCTTGGTTCGGGCAGGGGGAACCTACGAGCAGTACTTC. It is translated as CASSLVRAGGTYEQYF.

This sequence joins TRBV3-1 (or the pseudogene TRBV3-2) and TRBJ2-7; 9 bases are a match to TRBD2. The CDR3 has 16 amino acids. The V gene's germline CDR1 is LGHDT and CDR2 YNNKEL (reference sequence). V lost 5 bases to trimming and J lost 1 base; unmatched junction nucleotides: 9. The CDR3: CASSSLTSGFSYEQYF. As DNA, the CDR3 is TGTGCCAGCAGCTCCCTGACTAGCGGATTTTCCTACGAGCAGTACTTC.

The J gene is TRBJ2-1, the V gene TRBV5-1, with 10 nucleotides matching TRBD2. The CDR3 spans 15 residues. V was clipped by 4 bases and J by 2 bases; unmatched bases: 3. Germline V gene sequence: CDR1 SGHRS, CDR2 YFSETQ. CDR3 loop: CASSLAGETYNEQFF. CDR3 coding DNA: TGCGCCAGCAGCCTAGCGGGGGAGACCTACAATGAGCAGTTCTTC.

The CDR3 region has the DNA TGTGCCAGCAGCATAACCGGGACTGAAGCTTTCTTT. This translates into CASSITGTEAFF. This chain connects TRBV12-3 or TRBV12-4 to TRBJ1-1; D gene unclear. V was clipped by 6 bases and J by 5 bases, with 10 bases between them. This CDR3 has 12 residues.

This clone has only a few counts. The identical CDR3 is also encoded by other nucleotide sequences in the sample. The chain couples TRBV2 to TRBJ2-7, with a tentative D call TRBD1 (5 bases). The germline CDR1 and CDR2 sequences are SNHLY and FYNNEI. The CDR3 totals 14 residues. V was trimmed by 3 bases and J by 3 bases, leaving 12 bases between them. CDR3 region: CASSEQGIGYEQYF. As DNA, the CDR3 is TGTGCCAGCAGTGAGCAGGGTATAGGCTACGAGCAGTACTTC.

CDR3: CASSFVAGGTWNEQFF. The DNA of the CDR3 is TGTGCCAGCAGCTTTGTAGCGGGGGGGACTTGGAATGAGCAGTTCTTC. The J gene is TRBJ2-1, the V gene TRBV7-2; 11 bases are a match to TRBD2. This CDR3 spans 16 amino acids. CDR1 is SGHTA, CDR2 FQGNSA, per germline. The V segment lost 3 bases and the J segment 7 bases; nucleotides outside the gene matches: 8. Variable domain in full (rest from reference TRBV7-2 and TRBJ2-1): GAGVSQSPSNKVTEKGKDVELRCDPISGHTALYWYRQSLGQGLEFLIYFQGNSAPDKSGLPSDRFSAERTGGSVSTLTIQRTQQEDSAVYLCASSFVAGGTWNEQFFGPGTRLTVL.

CDR3 bases: TGCAGCTACAGGACTACCTACGAGCAGTACTTC. It codes for CSYRTTYEQYF. The chain has TRBV29-1 and TRBJ2-7; D may be TRBD2 (6 bases). The CDR3 loop spans 11 amino acids. Trimming took 8 bases from V and 2 from J, leaving 10 bases between them. Per the germline V gene, CDR1 is SQVTM and CDR2 is ANQGSEA.

This chain links TRBV25-1 with TRBJ2-1; D is possibly TRBD2 (5 bases). This CDR3 contains 16 residues. V was trimmed by 2 bases and J by 0 bases, leaving 11 bases between them. Germline assignment: CDR1 MGHDK and CDR2 SYGVNS. CDR3 in DNA: TGTGCCAGCAGTGAAGTTACGGGGATCTCCTACAATGAGCAGTTCTTC. Residues: CASSEVTGISYNEQFF.

The rearrangement uses TRBV4-1 and TRBJ1-4; D is unclear. The CDR3 runs to 13 residues. V lost 0 bases, J lost 8 bases, and 7 bases lay in between. Germline CDR1 MGHRA, CDR2 YSYEKL. Written as DNA, the CDR3 is TGCGCCAGCAGCCAAGATATCAGGGAAAAACTGTTTTTT. This encodes CASSQDIREKLFF.

This rearrangement joins TRBV30 to TRBJ1-2, with a possible D match to TRBD1 (5 bases). V was clipped by 3 bases and J by 4 bases, with 9 bases between them. The CDR3 has 12 residues. Germline V CDR1 and CDR2: GTSNPN, SVGIG (reference sequence). CDR3 sequence reads: CAWSGGGYGYTF. DNA for the CDR3: TGTGCCTGGAGCGGGGGGGGCTATGGCTACACCTTC.

CDR3 nucleotide sequence: TGTGCCTCAATGTTCCAAGAGACCCAGTACTTC. It encodes CASMFQETQYF. The rearrangement joins TRBV6-5 to TRBJ2-5; D unresolved. The germline V and J ends were trimmed by 11 bases and 1 base, with 8 bases remaining between them. This CDR3 comprises 11 residues. Germline assignment: CDR1 MNHEY and CDR2 SVGAGI.

A remark on this clone: Other nucleotide sequences in the sample specify the same CDR3. The J gene is TRBJ1-2, the V gene TRBV19; no definite D call. The length of the CDR3 is 13 residues. The germline V and J ends were trimmed by 2 bases and 2 bases, with 6 bases remaining between them. CDR1 and CDR2 from the germline V gene are LNHDA and SQIVND (reference sequence). In DNA, the CDR3 is TGTGCCAGTAGTATACCCGGGAACTATGGCTACACCTTC. Protein: CASSIPGNYGYTF.

The chain uses TRBV4-2 and TRBJ1-2; D remains ambiguous. The germline gives CDR1 LGHNA, CDR2 YNFKEQ. The CDR3 loop spans 16 amino acids. The V end was cut by 0 bases, the J end by 0 bases, with 11 bases between. CDR3 DNA: TGTGCCAGCAGCCAAGATGCCAGGTCCACTAACTATGGCTACACCTTC. It yields the protein CASSQDARSTNYGYTF.

The gene calls are TRBV5-4 and TRBJ1-6; 9 nucleotides agree with TRBD1. Germline lookup yields CDR1 SGHNT and CDR2 YYREEE (reference sequence). This CDR3 contains 16 residues. The V segment lost 2 bases and the J segment 6 bases; nucleotides outside the gene matches: 6. The CDR3 loop is CASSLQGAVGNSPLHF. For the CDR3, the DNA is TGTGCCAGCAGCTTACAGGGGGCTGTTGGTAATTCACCCCTCCACTTT.

This clone is a singleton in its sample. The rearrangement joins TRBV12-5 to TRBJ2-7, with 8 nucleotides matching TRBD2. The CDR3 covers 16 residues. In germline, CDR1 is LGHNT, CDR2 FRNRAP. V lost 1 base and J lost 0; bases outside the gene matches: 5. As DNA, the CDR3 is TGTGCTAGTGGTTTGGGAACTAGCGGATCCTCCTACGAGCAGTACTTC. It yields the protein CASGLGTSGSSYEQYF.

The chain carries TRBV7-3 and TRBJ2-2; a weak D match, TRBD1 (5 bases). Germline assignment: CDR1 SGHTA and CDR2 FQGTGA. V gave up 5 bases and J gave up 5 bases, with 18 bases separating them. CDR3 length: 16 residues. CDR3 bases: TGTGCCAGCAGCCGCGTTCAGCTTCAGGGTACCGGGGAGCTGTTTTTT. Its protein product is CASSRVQLQGTGELFF.

V and J are TRBV18 and TRBJ2-7; TRBD1 is a possible D gene (6 bases). The CDR3 covers 13 residues. V was clipped by 4 bases and J by 6 bases, with 13 bases between them. In germline, CDR1 is KGHSH, CDR2 LQKENI. The CDR3 nucleotides read TGTGCCAGCTCACTCCGCAGGGGTGGCGAGCAGTACTTC. The encoded protein is CASSLRRGGEQYF.

The chain is built from TRBV15 and TRBJ2-7; D might be TRBD2 (5 bases). Germline V CDR1 and CDR2: LNHNV, YYDKDF (reference sequence). Deletions cut 1 base from V and 0 bases from J, with 10 bases between. The CDR3 has 15 residues. In DNA form, the CDR3 reads TGTGCCACCAGCAGAGTTGGGGAGAACTCCTACGAGCAGTACTTC. It codes for CATSRVGENSYEQYF.

The chain links TRBV2 to TRBJ1-1; no reliable D call. V was pared by 5 bases and J by 1 base, with 8 bases between. CDR3 length: 13 residues. Germline V gene data show CDR1 as SNHLY and CDR2 as FYNNEI. In DNA, the CDR3 is TGTGCCAGCAGTCGACATGGGAACACTGAAGCTTTCTTT. It yields the protein CASSRHGNTEAFF.

The V gene is TRBV5-1, the J gene TRBJ2-3; weak D call: TRBD1 (5 bases). The CDR3 covers 17 residues. Trimming removed 2 bases from V and 4 bases from J, with 20 bases in between. Germline V gives CDR1 SGHRS, CDR2 YFSETQ. This chain's CDR3 is CASSFRWVAGISDTQYF. In DNA, the CDR3 is TGCGCCAGCAGCTTTCGGTGGGTCGCAGGGATTTCAGATACGCAGTATTTT.

The chain is built from TRBV10-2 and TRBJ1-2; 7 bases line up with TRBD1. With V trimmed by 0 bases and J by 2 bases, 12 bases remained unmatched. CDR1 and CDR2 (germline): WSHSY, SAAADI. The CDR3 extends over 18 amino acids. Here the CDR3 reads CASSESFIRSGQNYGYTF. In DNA form, the CDR3 reads TGCGCCAGCAGTGAGTCTTTTATCCGGTCGGGACAGAACTATGGCTACACCTTC.

The rearrangement links TRBV30 to TRBJ1-1; D remains unclear. CDR1 is GTSNPN, CDR2 SVGIG, per germline (reference sequence). Trimming took 0 bases from V and 10 from J, leaving 15 bases between them. CDR3 length: 13 residues. The CDR3 sequence is CAWSVEGRAVAFF. CDR3 nucleotides: TGTGCCTGGAGTGTCGAGGGAAGGGCCGTAGCTTTCTTT. Looking up the rest from reference TRBV30 and TRBJ1-1 gives the full variable domain: SQTIHQWPATLVQPVGSPLSLECTVEGTSNPNLYWYRQAAGRGLQLLFYSVGIGQISSEVPQNLSASRPQDRQFILSSKKLLLSDSGFYLCAWSVEGRAVAFFGQGTRLTVV.